The 18 T cell receptor beta chains below come from one sample, sequenced in a study of blood T cell repertoires in COVID-19. Profiling relied on immunoSEQ multiplex PCR, and the TCRdb table lists in-frame clones only, not all of them. The table lists about 75,000 clones, 85% to 90% of them singletons. The material sequenced was peripheral blood. These receptors were obtained from a human donor in a cohort sampled during active COVID-19.

The chain joins TRBV21-1 to TRBJ2-7; the D call of TRBD1 is as the table states it, not checked on the DNA. TRBV21-1 is classified as a pseudogene. The CDR3 totals 14 residues. The CDR3 sequence is CASSGQTGWYEQYF. Here the CDR3 DNA reads TGTGCCAGCAGCGGCCAGACAGGCTGGTACGAGCAGTACTTC.

The chain has TRBV28 and TRBJ2-3; tentatively, D is TRBD2 (6 bases). This CDR3 spans 16 amino acids. Trimming removed 8 bases at V and 3 bases at J, with 21 bases between. Germline V gives CDR1 MDHEN, CDR2 SYDVKM. The CDR3 DNA sequence: TGTGCCAGCTTCCCCGTTATGCGGGGAGGAACAGATACGCAGTATTTT. It specifies CASFPVMRGGTDTQYF.

This chain links TRBV7-6 with TRBJ1-3; 8 nucleotides agree with TRBD1. The V gene's germline CDR1 is SGHVS and CDR2 FNYEAQ. The CDR3 extends over 15 amino acids. J was trimmed by 4 bases and V by 5 bases; bases with no gene match: 7. The CDR3 nucleotides are TGTGCCAGCAGCCCCAGGACAGGGCCGGGAAACACCATATATTTT. It is translated as CASSPRTGPGNTIYF.

This chain joins TRBV6-1 and TRBJ1-6; 7 nucleotides agree with TRBD1. V dropped 4 bases and J dropped 4; count of bases not matched to a gene: 13. Germline V lookup: CDR1 MNHNS, CDR2 SASEGT. The CDR3 runs 18 residues. For the CDR3, the DNA is TGTGCCAGCAGTGCCCTTCGCCCCCCGGGACAGTATAATTCACCCCTCCACTTT. This gives the protein CASSALRPPGQYNSPLHF.

The J gene is TRBJ2-5, the V gene TRBV7-3, with TRBD1 matching 7 bases. CDR1 is SGHTA, CDR2 FQGTGA, per germline. The junction had 8 bases not matched to a gene; V was cut back by 5 bases and J by 5 bases. This CDR3 spans 14 amino acids. CDR3 protein: CASSAGGNLETQYF. In DNA, the CDR3 is TGTGCCAGCAGCGCAGGGGGTAACTTGGAGACCCAGTACTTC.

The chain links TRBV7-2 to TRBJ2-7; 11 bases map to TRBD2. Trimming removed 5 bases from V and 2 bases from J; junction bases left unmatched: 8. The CDR3 has 16 amino acids. The germline V gene has CDR1 SGHTA and CDR2 FQGNSA. Written as DNA, the CDR3 is TGTGCCAGCAGCAGCCGTTCTAGCGGGAGGCCCTACGAGCAGTACTTC. Its protein is CASSSRSSGRPYEQYF.

This rearrangement joins TRBV7-2 to TRBJ2-1, with 14 positions matching TRBD2. V was clipped by 1 base and J by 7 bases; unmatched bases: 3. Germline loops: CDR1 SGHTA, CDR2 FQGNSA. The CDR3 is 16 residues long. As DNA, the CDR3 is TGTGCCAGCAGCTTAGATGGGACTAGCGGGAGTAATGAGCAGTTCTTC. Amino acid sequence: CASSLDGTSGSNEQFF.

The V call is TRBV27, the J call TRBJ1-2; tentative D call: TRBD1 (6 bases). V was pared by 5 bases and J by 2 bases, with 15 bases between. The CDR3 is 15 residues long. Germline values: CDR1 MNHEY, CDR2 SMNVEV (reference sequence). CDR3 residues: CASSPRGGANYGYTF. DNA for the CDR3: TGTGCCAGCAGTCCCCGGGGGGGCGCCAACTATGGCTACACCTTC.

This rearrangement joins TRBV20-1 to TRBJ1-2; 12 nucleotides match TRBD1. CDR3 length: 14 residues. J was trimmed by 8 bases and V by 3 bases; bases with no gene match: 7. The germline CDR1 and CDR2 sequences are DFQATT and SNEGSKA (reference sequence). CDR3 in amino acids: CSASRDRGHGGYTF. CDR3 DNA: TGCAGTGCTAGTAGGGACAGGGGGCACGGAGGCTACACCTTC.

This chain's CDR3 is CATSDPTDNEQFF. In DNA form, the CDR3 reads TGTGCCACCAGTGATCCGACAGACAATGAGCAGTTCTTC. The chain employs TRBV24-1 and TRBJ2-1; TRBD1 might be the D (5 bases). V was pared by 3 bases and J by 5 bases, with 7 bases between. Germline V gene data show CDR1 as KGHDR and CDR2 as SFDVKD. There are 13 residues in the CDR3.

The rearrangement uses TRBV28 and TRBJ1-6, with TRBD1 matching 7 bases. This CDR3 region has 15 residues. The germline gives CDR1 MDHEN, CDR2 SYDVKM. V lost 6 bases to trimming and J lost 7 bases; unmatched junction nucleotides: 9. The CDR3: CASRSADRRNSPLHF. As DNA, the CDR3 is TGTGCCAGCAGATCCGCGGACAGGCGAAATTCACCCCTCCACTTT.

The rearrangement joins TRBV6-5 to TRBJ1-4, with D perhaps TRBD1 (5 bases). With 6 bases removed from V and 6 bases from J, the gap between germline ends came to 11 bases. CDR3 length: 13 amino acids. Germline CDR1 MNHEY, CDR2 SVGAGI. The CDR3 spells CASRQGNDEKLFF. CDR3 nucleotides: TGTGCCAGCAGGCAGGGAAATGATGAAAAACTGTTTTTT.

This clone appeared once. This chain uses TRBV28 with TRBJ2-1; D is perhaps TRBD2 (7 bases). In germline, CDR1 is MDHEN, CDR2 SYDVKM. This CDR3 spans 15 amino acids. V shed 6 bases and J shed 7 bases, with 19 bases lying between them. The CDR3 loop reads CASSPPGGATNEQFF. CDR3 DNA: TGTGCCAGCAGCCCACCTGGGGGGGCCACAAATGAGCAGTTCTTC.

The chain has TRBV5-4 and TRBJ1-5; 7 bases are a match to TRBD1. CDR3 size: 14 residues. V gave up 4 bases and J gave up 1 base; unmatched junction bases: 2. Germline values: CDR1 SGHNT, CDR2 YYREEE (reference sequence). CDR3 sequence: CASSPDRSNQPQHF. CDR3 nucleotides: TGTGCCAGCAGCCCGGACAGGAGCAATCAGCCCCAGCATTTT.

V and J are TRBV18 and TRBJ1-4, with D perhaps matching TRBD1 (5 bases). Germline V gene lookup returns CDR1 KGHSH and CDR2 LQKENI. Trimming stripped 6 bases from V and 5 bases from J, with 13 bases between. The CDR3 length is 14 residues. The CDR3 protein is CASSKGYMNEKLFF. The CDR3 DNA reads as TGTGCCAGCTCTAAGGGGTACATGAATGAAAAACTGTTTTTT. Complete variable domain (other parts from reference TRBV18 and TRBJ1-4): NAGVMQNPRHLVRRRGQEARLRCSPMKGHSHVYWYRQLPEEGLKFMVYLQKENIIDESGMPKERFSAEFPKEGPSILRIQQVVRGDSAAYFCASSKGYMNEKLFFGSGTQLSVL.

This chain joins TRBV4-3 and TRBJ2-1; tentatively, D is TRBD2 (6 bases). Germline V gene lookup returns CDR1 LGHNA and CDR2 YSLEER. This CDR3 has 15 amino acids. Between the trimmed V and J ends, which lost 3 bases and 3 bases, there was a span of 12 bases. CDR3 sequence: CASSQGKTSYNEQFF. The DNA of the CDR3 is TGCGCCAGCAGCCAGGGAAAGACTAGCTACAATGAGCAGTTCTTC.

This clone was seen a single time. V usage is TRBV5-1 and J usage is TRBJ2-1; 12 nucleotides match TRBD2. Germline V gene sequence: CDR1 SGHRS, CDR2 YFSETQ. CDR3 length: 16 amino acids. V dropped 0 bases and J dropped 9; count of bases not matched to a gene: 7. The CDR3 nucleotides are TGCGCCAGCAGCTTGGGACTAGCGGGAGCTCAAGGTGAGCAGTTCTTC. Translating it yields CASSLGLAGAQGEQFF.

This chain joins TRBV24-1 and TRBJ2-7; weak D call: TRBD2 (6 bases). The CDR3 is made up of 16 amino acids. V lost 4 bases and J 2 bases, leaving 17 bases between the germline ends. Per germline, CDR1 KGHDR and CDR2 SFDVKD. The CDR3: CATSDRARDSTYEQYF. CDR3 bases: TGTGCCACCAGTGACAGAGCCCGGGACTCTACCTACGAGCAGTACTTC.